Following are 9 T cell receptor beta chains from one sample sequenced in a study of OX40 agonist ivuxolimab in advanced cancers. Only in-frame clones appear in the TCRdb table, and some are missing; sequencing was by immunoSEQ multiplex PCR. The repertoire holds approximately 22,000 clones, with approximately 82% as singletons. The sample was CD4+ or CD8+ T cells sorted from blood, taken in a trial of the OX40 agonist ivuxolimab. Receptor source: an adult with an advanced solid tumor such as melanoma, head and neck, liver or kidney cancer.

J is TRBJ1-4 and V is TRBV5-6, with D possibly matching TRBD1 (6 bases). V was clipped by 5 bases and J by 5 bases, with 16 bases between them. This CDR3 contains 15 residues. Germline values: CDR1 SGHDT, CDR2 YYEEEE. DNA for the CDR3: TGTGCCAGCAGTCCGTCGACAGGATCCAATGAAAAACTGTTTTTT. Translated, it gives CASSPSTGSNEKLFF.

The chain has TRBV9 and TRBJ1-3, with D perhaps matching TRBD1 (5 bases). This CDR3 contains 14 residues. V gave up 4 bases and J gave up 0 bases, with 8 bases separating them. Germline V gene data show CDR1 as SGDLS and CDR2 as YYNGEE. CDR3: CASSPTASGNTIYF. CDR3 DNA sequence: TGTGCCAGCAGCCCGACAGCCTCTGGAAACACCATATATTTT.

This sequence joins TRBV28 and TRBJ1-5; TRBD1 aligns across 9 bases. The length of the CDR3 is 14 residues. Looked up from germline, CDR1 is MDHEN and CDR2 is SYDVKM. V was clipped by 6 bases and J by 9 bases; unmatched bases: 9. The CDR3 loop is CASRGQGQGGPQHF. Here the CDR3 DNA reads TGTGCCAGCAGGGGACAGGGCCAAGGAGGGCCCCAGCATTTT.

The chain joins TRBV7-3 to TRBJ2-7; 8 nucleotides match TRBD2. Germline V CDR1 and CDR2: SGHTA, FQGTGA. With 2 bases clipped from V and 4 bases from J, the junction kept 7 bases outside the gene matches. The CDR3 totals 15 residues. The CDR3 reads CASSLAAGAQYEQYF. The CDR3 region has the DNA TGTGCCAGCAGCTTAGCAGCGGGAGCCCAGTACGAGCAGTACTTC.

This clone is a singleton in its sample. The rearrangement uses TRBV18 and TRBJ1-1; no clear D gene. Germline CDR1 and CDR2: KGHSH and LQKENI. Between the trimmed V and J ends, which lost 4 bases and 1 base, there was a span of 7 bases. The CDR3 is 13 amino acids. CDR3 sequence (DNA): TGTGCCAGCTCACTACCAGGGAACACTGAAGCTTTCTTT. This encodes CASSLPGNTEAFF.

This clone was picked up one time. The rearrangement uses TRBV27 and TRBJ2-6; no definite D call. CDR1 is MNHEY and CDR2 is SMNVEV in the germline V gene (reference sequence). There are 15 residues in the CDR3. The germline V and J ends were trimmed by 5 bases and 0 bases, with 8 bases remaining between them. CDR3 nucleotide sequence: TGTGCCAGCAGTCAAACCCTCTCTGGGGCCAACGTCCTGACTTTC. This gives the protein CASSQTLSGANVLTF.

The genes are TRBV27 and TRBJ1-4, with a tentative D call TRBD1 (6 bases). Trimming removed 2 bases at V and 3 bases at J, with 10 bases between. Germline values: CDR1 MNHEY, CDR2 SMNVEV (reference sequence). The CDR3 is made up of 15 amino acids. CDR3 nucleotides: TGTGCCAGCAGTTTAGCGGGGGCAGCTAATGAAAAACTGTTTTTT. Protein sequence: CASSLAGAANEKLFF.

This chain links TRBV9 with TRBJ1-2, with TRBD1 matching 9 bases. The trim removed 0 bases at V and 6 bases at J, leaving 3 bases unmatched. The CDR3 extends over 14 amino acids. The V gene's germline CDR1 is SGDLS and CDR2 YYNGEE. CDR3 in amino acids: CASSVEQGAHGYTF. The CDR3 DNA follows: TGTGCCAGCAGCGTAGAACAGGGGGCACATGGCTACACCTTC.

The V gene is TRBV7-2, the J gene TRBJ1-1, with TRBD1 as a possible D gene (5 bases). The length of the CDR3 is 15 residues. CDR1 and CDR2 (germline): SGHTA, FQGNSA. Trimming stripped 4 bases from V and 1 base from J, with 13 bases between. The CDR3 here is CASSYRRQKNTEAFF. CDR3 nucleotides: TGTGCCAGCAGCTACCGCCGACAGAAGAACACTGAAGCTTTCTTT.